Presented here are 27 T cell receptor beta chains from one specimen sequenced in a study of post-analysis software for immune sequencing data. Each TCR beta cDNA library carried unique molecular identifiers. A single record per CDR3 protein comes from TCRdb applying MiXCR to the PCR reads. The sample contains approximately 360,000 distinct CDR3 sequences, roughly 36% of which appear only once. General study findings and limits: Among five TRBV segments more frequent in patients than controls were TRBV5-6, TRBV5-1 and TRBV20-1.

These receptors have no identified antigens. Sequenced material: blood. The receptors derive from a girl aged 5-17 years with multiple sclerosis.

The V and J genes are TRBV7-2 and TRBJ2-1; no clear D. The CDR3 sequence is 14 residues long. Germline loops: CDR1 SGHTA, CDR2 FQGNSA. V lost 6 bases to trimming and J lost 8 bases, with 17 bases between them. CDR3 bases: TGTGCCAGCAGTTTATATCCCTCCCCGGATGAGCAGTTCTTC. Translation gives CASSLYPSPDEQFF.

This clonotype showed up just a few times. The chain recombines TRBV29-1 with TRBJ1-1; D uncertain. V was clipped by 8 bases and J by 1 base, with 11 bases between them. This CDR3 is 12 amino acids long. Per the germline V gene, CDR1 is SQVTM and CDR2 is ANQGSEA. The CDR3 DNA sequence: TGCAGCACCTCAGAGGGGAACACTGAAGCTTTCTTT. Translating it yields CSTSEGNTEAFF. Together with reference TRBV29-1 and TRBJ1-1, the CDR3 gives the full variable domain: SAVISQKPSRDICQRGTSLTIQCQVDSQVTMMFWYRQQPGQSLTLIATANQGSEATYESGFVIDKFPISRPNLTFSTLTVSNMSPEDSSIYLCSTSEGNTEAFFGQGTRLTVV.

This clonotype was picked up a small number of times. DNA of the CDR3: TGTGCCATCAGTGAAAGGGACACTGCCTACGAGCAGTACTTC. Translation gives CAISERDTAYEQYF. The chain uses TRBV10-3 and TRBJ2-7, with a weak D call TRBD1 (6 bases). Germline CDR1 is ENHRY and CDR2 is SYGVKD. V was clipped by 3 bases and J by 2 bases, with 11 bases between them. This CDR3 has 14 amino acids.

The chain couples TRBV5-5 to TRBJ1-6; possibly TRBD1 for D (5 bases). Trimming shortened V by 4 bases and J by 10 bases, and 18 bases separated the two germline ends. The CDR3 is 15 amino acids. The V gene's germline CDR1 is SGHKS and CDR2 YYEKEE (reference sequence). The CDR3 here is CASSPPGTPTSPLHF. The CDR3 DNA is TGTGCCAGCAGCCCGCCCGGGACGCCTACCTCACCCCTCCACTTT.

The chain employs TRBV4-3 and TRBJ2-5; the D call may be TRBD1 or TRBD2 (5 bases each). V was trimmed by 1 base and J by 7 bases, leaving 13 bases between them. The CDR3 contains 14 residues. The germline V gene encodes CDR1 LGHNA and CDR2 YSLEER. For the CDR3, the DNA is TGCGCCAGCAGCCAAGGGGACGACGCGGGGACCCAGTACTTC. Protein: CASSQGDDAGTQYF.

In DNA, the CDR3 is TGTGCCAGCAGCCGCAGGGGAGCGGGGGACAATGAGCAGTTCTTC. Translated: CASSRRGAGDNEQFF. This chain uses TRBV7-3 with TRBJ2-1, with 8 bases fitting TRBD2. The ends lost 5 bases at V and 5 bases at J; junction bases unmatched: 8. Per the germline V gene, CDR1 is SGHTA and CDR2 is FQGTGA. This CDR3 spans 15 amino acids.

The CDR3 sequence is CASSLQTGGYEQYF. DNA of the CDR3: TGTGCCAGCAGTTTACAGACGGGTGGCTACGAGCAGTACTTC. The chain uses TRBV12-3 or TRBV12-4 and TRBJ2-7; no definite D call. The germline V and J ends were trimmed by 2 bases and 3 bases, with 11 bases remaining between them. The length of the CDR3 is 14 residues.

The chain is built from TRBV20-1 and TRBJ2-7, with D perhaps TRBD2 (5 bases). Trimming stripped 0 bases from V and 3 bases from J, with 12 bases between. Germline loops: CDR1 DFQATT, CDR2 SNEGSKA (reference sequence). This CDR3 has 14 residues. In DNA, the CDR3 is TGCAGTGCTAGAGATCATGGAGGTTACTACGAGCAGTACTTC. Protein product: CSARDHGGYYEQYF.

A few counts support this clonotype. This chain connects TRBV20-1 to TRBJ2-5; D remains unclear. The CDR3 totals 15 residues. Germline V CDR1 and CDR2: DFQATT, SNEGSKA (reference sequence). Trimming cost V 0 bases and J 1 base, with 12 bases left between them. The CDR3 region is CSARDPQTFQETQYF. The CDR3 DNA follows: TGCAGTGCTAGAGACCCCCAGACTTTCCAAGAGACCCAGTACTTC.

The chain uses TRBV6-6 and TRBJ2-2; D gene unclear. This CDR3 contains 11 residues. Looked up from germline, CDR1 is MNHNY and CDR2 is SVGAGI (reference sequence). V gave up 6 bases and J gave up 6 bases, with 5 bases separating them. The chain's CDR3 is CASRVPGELFF. The DNA for the CDR3 is TGTGCCAGCAGGGTCCCCGGGGAGCTGTTTTTT.

CDR3 protein: CASSWATGGPLSGANVLTF. The DNA for the CDR3 is TGCGCCAGCAGCTGGGCGACAGGGGGCCCTCTCTCTGGGGCCAACGTCCTGACTTTC. The rearrangement joins TRBV5-1 to TRBJ2-6; 10 bases fit TRBD1. Germline values: CDR1 SGHRS, CDR2 YFSETQ. This CDR3 has 19 amino acids. J lost 0 bases, V lost 3 bases, and 9 bases had no gene match.

The chain recombines TRBV4-3 with TRBJ2-7; D gene ambiguous. Trimming removed 0 bases from V and 2 bases from J, with 8 bases in between. The V gene's germline CDR1 is LGHNA and CDR2 YSLEER. The CDR3 is 14 amino acids. This chain's CDR3 is CASSQEDGAYEQYF. DNA of the CDR3: TGCGCCAGCAGCCAAGAGGACGGAGCCTACGAGCAGTACTTC.

Points on this clonotype: One end of the junction does not line up with germline, which may come from a read error. The rearrangement links TRBV29-1 to TRBJ1-4; 9 nucleotides align to TRBD1. The CDR3 has 13 amino acids. Germline V gives CDR1 SQVTM, CDR2 ANQGSEA. The CDR3, as DNA: TGCAGCGCCGCGGACAGGGGTCATGAAAAACCGTTTTTT. The encoded protein is CSAADRGHEKPFF.

This chain links TRBV12-3 or TRBV12-4 with TRBJ1-1; 8 nucleotides match TRBD1. The J segment lost 1 base and the V segment lost 5 bases, leaving 3 bases of the junction unmatched. The CDR3 runs to 14 residues. The CDR3 sequence is CASSPRGPNTEAFF. The CDR3 DNA follows: TGTGCCAGCAGTCCCAGGGGGCCGAACACTGAAGCTTTCTTT.

The V call is TRBV3-1, the J call TRBJ2-2, with no clear D. Per germline, CDR1 LGHDT and CDR2 YNNKEL (reference sequence). The V end lost 6 bases, the J end lost 1 base, and 3 bases lay between the germline ends. The CDR3 is 12 residues long. CDR3: CASRENTGELFF. As DNA, the CDR3 is TGTGCCAGCAGAGAGAACACCGGGGAGCTGTTTTTT.

This rearrangement joins TRBV12-3 or TRBV12-4 to TRBJ2-3, with a possible D match to TRBD2 (6 bases). This CDR3 has 13 amino acids. V was pared by 4 bases and J by 1 base, with 6 bases between. CDR3 in DNA: TGTGCCAGCAGTTGGGGGGGCACAGATACGCAGTATTTT. This gives the protein CASSWGGTDTQYF.

The rearrangement links TRBV6-1 to TRBJ2-7, with 9 bases that match TRBD2. The junction had 6 bases not matched to a gene; V was cut back by 7 bases and J by 2 bases. Germline CDR1 and CDR2: MNHNS and SASEGT. The CDR3 has 14 amino acids. CDR3 residues: CASNPSGNTYEQYF. The CDR3 nucleotides are TGTGCCAGCAACCCTAGCGGGAATACCTACGAGCAGTACTTC.

This chain uses TRBV10-3 with TRBJ2-5; D perhaps matches TRBD1 (5 bases). V lost 7 bases, J lost 5 bases, and 11 bases lay in between. Germline values: CDR1 ENHRY, CDR2 SYGVKD. The CDR3 contains 12 residues. CDR3: CAIKGSGETQYF. The DNA of the CDR3 is TGTGCCATCAAAGGGTCAGGGGAGACCCAGTACTTC.

This clonotype turned up a few times. The rearrangement uses TRBV15 and TRBJ1-5, with D maybe TRBD1 (5 bases). This CDR3 has 16 amino acids. V was clipped by 0 bases and J by 3 bases, with 12 bases between them. CDR1 LNHNV and CDR2 YYDKDF come from the germline V gene (reference sequence). This CDR3 is CATSRDEGAFNQPQHF. The CDR3 DNA follows: TGTGCCACCAGCAGAGATGAAGGGGCCTTCAATCAGCCCCAGCATTTT.

The chain is built from TRBV6-5 and TRBJ2-7; 7 nucleotides agree with TRBD1. CDR1 MNHEY and CDR2 SVGAGI come from the germline V gene. CDR3 size: 14 residues. Trimming took 0 bases from V and 2 from J; bases not matched to a gene: 1. The CDR3 here is CASSYSDRAYEQYF. The CDR3 region has the DNA TGTGCCAGCAGTTACTCCGACAGGGCCTACGAGCAGTACTTC.

In DNA form, the CDR3 reads TGTGCCACCCGGGGGGCAGCTAAATCAGCTAACTATGGCTACACCTTC. Amino acids: CATRGAAKSANYGYTF. V gene TRBV28 combines with J gene TRBJ1-2, with D perhaps matching TRBD1 (6 bases). CDR1 is MDHEN, CDR2 SYDVKM, per germline. The CDR3 loop spans 16 amino acids. Trimming cost V 10 bases and J 0 bases, with 21 bases left between them.

A word on this clonotype: Lacking the conserved final phenylalanine or tryptophan, this CDR3 likely reflects a read error. The chain uses TRBV20-1 and TRBJ1-6; 7 positions agree with TRBD1. The germline gives CDR1 DFQATT, CDR2 SNEGSKA (reference sequence). This CDR3 has 16 residues. Unmatched junction bases numbered 8, after V lost 3 bases and J lost 3 bases. This chain's CDR3 is CSARTGSSFYNSPLHC. The CDR3 region has the DNA TGCAGTGCTAGGACAGGGTCGAGTTTCTATAATTCACCCCTCCACTGT.

The chain links TRBV20-1 to TRBJ1-1; D perhaps matches TRBD1 (5 bases). V was cut by 2 bases and J by 1 base, with 14 bases left in between. The CDR3 has 15 amino acids. Looked up from germline, CDR1 is DFQATT and CDR2 is SNEGSKA (reference sequence). The CDR3 nucleotides are TGCAGTGCTAGATCGGGGGGATCATGGAACACTGAAGCTTTCTTT. Protein sequence: CSARSGGSWNTEAFF.

The rearrangement uses TRBV5-6 and TRBJ2-4; D remains unclear. The DNA end favors TRBJ2-7, so the J call may be wrong. The CDR3 consists of 13 residues. The germline V gene has CDR1 SGHDT and CDR2 YYEEEE. The CDR3 reads CASSFWVTYEQYF. The CDR3 DNA reads TGTGCCAGCAGCTTCTGGGTAACCTACGAGCAGTACTTC.

This chain links TRBV20-1 with TRBJ2-2; D perhaps matches TRBD2 (5 bases). CDR1 and CDR2 (germline): DFQATT, SNEGSKA (reference sequence). V was cut by 0 bases and J by 4 bases, with 9 bases left in between. The CDR3 consists of 14 residues. CDR3 amino acids: CSARDIASTGELFF. The DNA of the CDR3 is TGCAGTGCTAGAGATATAGCGAGCACCGGGGAGCTGTTTTTT.

This clonotype was counted a few times. V usage is TRBV6-6 and J usage is TRBJ2-1; TRBD2 matches 7 bases. Germline V CDR1 and CDR2: MNHNY, SVGAGI (reference sequence). Trimming at V came to 6 bases and at J to 7 bases, leaving 18 bases not matched to a gene. CDR3 length equals 17 residues. The CDR3 DNA reads TGTGCCAGCAGGGACTCTTACGGGACTACCTTGGAAAATGAGCAGTTCTTC. It encodes CASRDSYGTTLENEQFF.

In DNA form, the CDR3 reads TGCGCCAGCAGTGACCAGGGACAGGGGGCCGATACGCAGTATTTT. Protein: CASSDQGQGADTQYF. This sequence joins TRBV10-2 and TRBJ2-3; 12 nucleotides line up with TRBD1. From germline, CDR1 is WSHSY and CDR2 SAAADI. This CDR3 contains 15 residues. J was trimmed by 6 bases and V by 3 bases; bases with no gene match: 4.